This T cell receptor beta chain was obtained from a study of OX40 agonist ivuxolimab in advanced cancers. Germline loops: CDR1 MNHEY, CDR2 SMNVEV (reference sequence). CDR3 length: 13 amino acids. The V end lost 4 bases, the J end lost 2 bases, and 9 bases lay between the germline ends. Notes on this clone: Its antigen is unknown.

The study, taken as a whole, reports: Both blood CD4+ and CD8+ T cells showed clonal growth by week 6 at 0.1 to 3.0 mg/kg.

Sequencing was performed with immunoSEQ multiplex PCR; in TCRdb, only in-frame clones are kept and a portion is missing. In the table there are about 73,000 clones, 75% to 90% of which are singletons. The source material was CD4+ or CD8+ T cells sorted from blood, sampled in a trial of the OX40 agonist ivuxolimab. The TCR originated in an adult with an advanced solid tumor such as melanoma, head and neck, liver or kidney cancer. The chain recombines TRBV27 with TRBJ2-7; no firm D call. CDR3 bases: TGTGCCAGCAGTTCGGTCAGCCCCTACGAGCAGTACTTC. Translated, it gives CASSSVSPYEQYF.